The present TCR beta chain was sequenced within a study of cytomegalovirus exposure and HLA in healthy donors. Study-wide results and caveats: Reported results showed that the classifier diagnosed cytomegalovirus status with high specificity and sensitivity. Earlier analysis yielded a pattern in which most TCR beta V segments were productive about 87% or about 30% of the time. V segments that were indistinguishable, TRBV6-2 and TRBV6-3 among them, were omitted from analysis.

As to this clone: Its antigen remains unidentified.

Primers: 60 Vbeta forward and 13 Jbeta reverse. The table came from immunoSEQ multiplex PCR; TCRdb's copy has only in-frame clones and leaves some out. Among 150,000 to 250,000 clones listed, roughly 85% were seen once. CDR1 is MNHEY and CDR2 is SVGAGI in the germline V gene. This CDR3 is built from 16 residues. Trimming took off 0 bases at V and 0 bases at J, with 11 bases between the two ends. Samples came from healthy bone marrow donors. Material: PBMCs. The chain has TRBV6-5 and TRBJ1-2; D is uncertain. The sequence came from a woman in her fifties or sixties in good health and CMV-seronegative. CDR3 sequence reads: CASSYSRPRANYGYTF. CDR3 coding DNA: TGTGCCAGCAGTTACTCGAGGCCGAGAGCTAACTATGGCTACACCTTC.